This is a list of T cell receptor beta chains from one sample in a study of CD8 T cells in Susac syndrome. Via MiXCR, TCRdb re-called the immunoSEQ multiplex PCR reads, giving one row per CDR3 protein. Of about 240,000 distinct CDR3 sequences listed, about 95% were seen once; the top ten hold approximately 0.1%. The sample taken for sequencing was CD4+ T cells from PBMCs. The receptors stem from a human donor with Susac syndrome. The CDR3 runs from the conserved cysteine through the conserved F or W. The D gene is left open where the match is weak. Clone size, where shown, is once, few, many, or a class for clones that have expanded.

d_call j_call clone_size v_call cdr3_nt cdr3_aa
NA TRBJ1-1 NA TRBV18 TGTGCCAGCTCACCGATGGGGAAGAACACTGAAGCTTTCTTT CASSPMGKNTEAFF
TRBD1 TRBJ2-7 NA TRBV28 TGTGCCAGCAGTTTAGGGACAGGGGCCTACGAGCAGTACTTC CASSLGTGAYEQYF
NA TRBJ2-7 NA TRBV28 TGTGCCAGCAGTTCATGGGGTGTGGTCTACGAGCAGTACTTC CASSSWGVVYEQYF
NA TRBJ1-5 NA TRBV25-1 TGTGCCAGCGGGAGGGAGGATAGCAATCAGCCCCAGCATTTT CASGREDSNQPQHF
TRBD2 TRBJ2-2 NA TRBV3-1 TGTGCCAGTCATACTAGCGGGAAGAACACCGGGGAGCTGTTTTTT CASHTSGKNTGELFF
TRBD2 TRBJ2-7 NA TRBV5-4 TGTGCCAGCAGCCTCGTGGCGGGAGACTACGAGCAGTACTTC CASSLVAGDYEQYF
TRBD1 TRBJ2-1 once TRBV9 TGTGCCAGCAGCTACAGCCAAGTCGGGACAGGGTCAAATGAGCAGTTCTTC CASSYSQVGTGSNEQFF
TRBD1 TRBJ2-6 once TRBV12-3/TRBV12-4 TGTGCCAGCACCGGACAGGCCCTCTTCTCTGGGGCCAACGTCCTGACTTTC CASTGQALFSGANVLTF
TRBD2 TRBJ2-1 NA TRBV10-3 TGTGCCTCTGCCGGGACTAGCGAGGACCAGCAGTTCTTC CASAGTSEDQQFF
NA TRBJ2-2 NA TRBV3-1 TGTGCCAGCAGCCAAGCGGCAACGCAGGGGGAGCTGTTTTTT CASSQAATQGELFF
NA TRBJ2-7 NA TRBV29-1 TGCAGCGTTGTAGGCCAGCCCGGCGGGAACGAGCAGTACTTC CSVVGQPGGNEQYF
NA TRBJ2-3 NA TRBV7-3 TGTGCCAGCAGCCCAGGACAGCGCACAGATACGCAGTATTTT CASSPGQRTDTQYF
NA TRBJ2-7 NA TRBV29-1 TGCAGCGTTAGGGACACGCTCCCCTACGAGCAGTACTTC CSVRDTLPYEQYF
TRBD2 TRBJ2-1 NA TRBV9 TGTGCCAGCAAGCGGGGAGCGGAACTCGCCTACAATGGGCAGTTCTTC CASKRGAELAYNGQFF
TRBD2 TRBJ2-7 NA TRBV29-1 TGCAGCGTTGTCTGGCTAGCGGGTTACGAGCAGTACTTC CSVVWLAGYEQYF
NA TRBJ1-1 NA TRBV19 TGTGCCAGTATAGGGAACATGAACACTGAAGCTTTCTTT CASIGNMNTEAFF
TRBD2 TRBJ2-7 NA TRBV12-3/TRBV12-4 TGTGCCAGCAGTCTCTTGAGCGGGAACTACGAGCAGTACTTC CASSLLSGNYEQYF
TRBD2 TRBJ2-7 NA TRBV20-1 TGCAGTGCTAGGACTAGCGTCTACGAGCAGTACTTC CSARTSVYEQYF
TRBD2 TRBJ2-1 NA TRBV29-1 TGCAGCGTTTCCCCAATACCGACTAGCGGGAGTTACAATGAGCAGTTCTTC CSVSPIPTSGSYNEQFF
TRBD1 TRBJ2-7 NA TRBV10-3 TGTGCCACCCTTTCCGGGACAGGGGATCCCGAGCAGTACTTC CATLSGTGDPEQYF
NA TRBJ1-2 NA TRBV29-1 TGCAGCGTTTTCGAGATGGGTGGGAACTATGGCTACACCTTC CSVFEMGGNYGYTF
NA TRBJ1-1 NA TRBV6-6 TGTGCCAGCAGTTATTACGGACAGTTGAACACTGAAGCTTTCTTT CASSYYGQLNTEAFF
NA TRBJ2-4 once TRBV29-1 TGCAGCGGCGGTGGGGGCAAAAACATTCAGTACTTC CSGGGGKNIQYF
NA TRBJ2-1 NA TRBV29-1 TGCAGCGTTGGGGATGGGTCAAAGCAGTTCTTC CSVGDGSKQFF
NA TRBJ2-7 NA TRBV29-1 TGCAGCGTTGAACTCCCGATTACCTACGAGCAGTACTTC CSVELPITYEQYF
NA TRBJ1-2 NA TRBV15 TGTGCCACCAGCGGGAACAGGGTTAACTATGGCTACACCTTC CATSGNRVNYGYTF
NA TRBJ1-5 NA TRBV6-5 TGTGCCAGCAGTCGGGACACCCATTCCCCGGTGCATTTT CASSRDTHSPVHF
TRBD1 TRBJ1-1 NA TRBV9 TGTGCCAGCAGTATGGATACAGGGGGCACTGAAGCTTTCTTT CASSMDTGGTEAFF
NA TRBJ1-3 NA TRBV12-3/TRBV12-4 TGTGCCAGCAGTTTTTATTACAGTGGAAACACCATATATTTT CASSFYYSGNTIYF
TRBD2 TRBJ2-7 NA TRBV14 TGTGCCAGCAGCCAAAGCACTAGCGGGAGGGCCCTCTGGCGGTACTTC CASSQSTSGRALWRYF
TRBD2 TRBJ2-7 NA TRBV27 TGTGCCAGCAGTTCGACCCCTCCCCAACTAGCGGAGGCCGACGCGCAGTACTTC CASSSTPPQLAEADAQYF